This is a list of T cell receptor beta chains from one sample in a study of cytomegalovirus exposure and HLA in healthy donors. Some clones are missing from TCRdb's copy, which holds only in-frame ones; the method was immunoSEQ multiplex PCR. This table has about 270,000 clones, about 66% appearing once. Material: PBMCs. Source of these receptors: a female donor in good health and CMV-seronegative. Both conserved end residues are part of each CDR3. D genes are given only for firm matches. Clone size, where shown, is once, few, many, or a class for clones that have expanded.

cdr3_nt: TGTGCCAGCAGCCCGTTACCCTCCCAGCGGGGCTATGGCTACACCTTC; cdr3_aa: CASSPLPSQRGYGYTF; v_call: TRBV4-2; j_call: TRBJ1-2; d_call: .; clone_size: once
cdr3_nt: TGTGCCAGCAGAATCAGGGGGGATGAAAAACTGTTTTTT; cdr3_aa: CASRIRGDEKLFF; v_call: TRBV28; j_call: TRBJ1-4; d_call: TRBD1; clone_size: few
cdr3_nt: TGTGCCACAGGGGGAGTTAACTATGGCTACACCTTC; cdr3_aa: CATGGVNYGYTF; v_call: TRBV28; j_call: TRBJ1-2; d_call: TRBD1; clone_size: .
cdr3_nt: TGTGCCAGCAGCTTTTACCGGCCCGGGTCGGGCACTGAAGCTTTCTTT; cdr3_aa: CASSFYRPGSGTEAFF; v_call: TRBV11-3; j_call: TRBJ1-1; d_call: .; clone_size: .
cdr3_nt: TGTGCCAGCAGTGAAGGCGTTAGCGGGCAAGAGACCCAGTACTTC; cdr3_aa: CASSEGVSGQETQYF; v_call: TRBV25-1; j_call: TRBJ2-5; d_call: TRBD2; clone_size: .
cdr3_nt: TGTGCCAGCATAACGAACACCGGGGAGCTGTTTTTT; cdr3_aa: CASITNTGELFF; v_call: TRBV2; j_call: TRBJ2-2; d_call: .; clone_size: once
cdr3_nt: TGTGCCAGCAGCATCAATGTGAACAGGGTCTATGGCTACACCTTC; cdr3_aa: CASSINVNRVYGYTF; v_call: TRBV28; j_call: TRBJ1-2; d_call: .; clone_size: few
cdr3_nt: TGTGCCAGCACCCGCGGACTAGCGGGATATTCAGATACGCAGTATTTT; cdr3_aa: CASTRGLAGYSDTQYF; v_call: TRBV11-3; j_call: TRBJ2-3; d_call: TRBD2; clone_size: .
cdr3_nt: TGTGCCAGCAGACCACTAAGGGACAGGGCGAACACTGAAGCTTTCTTT; cdr3_aa: CASRPLRDRANTEAFF; v_call: TRBV27; j_call: TRBJ1-1; d_call: TRBD1; clone_size: .
cdr3_nt: TGTGCCAGCAGGCGGGGTGGACAGGGTTCATACAATGAGCAGTTCTTC; cdr3_aa: CASRRGGQGSYNEQFF; v_call: TRBV2; j_call: TRBJ2-1; d_call: TRBD1; clone_size: .
cdr3_nt: TGTGCCAGCAGCTTAGGGAGGACTACCTACGAGCAGTACTTC; cdr3_aa: CASSLGRTTYEQYF; v_call: TRBV7-2; j_call: TRBJ2-7; d_call: .; clone_size: .
cdr3_nt: TGTGCCACCAGCAGAGATTTAGCTAACTATGGCTACACCTTC; cdr3_aa: CATSRDLANYGYTF; v_call: TRBV15; j_call: TRBJ1-2; d_call: .; clone_size: .
cdr3_nt: TGCGCCAGCGGGCCGGCGGGGGGTTCTAATGAAAAACTGTTTTTT; cdr3_aa: CASGPAGGSNEKLFF; v_call: TRBV5-1; j_call: TRBJ1-4; d_call: .; clone_size: .
cdr3_nt: TGTGCCAGCAGCCCCCAGGGAAGAGAGACCCAGTACTTC; cdr3_aa: CASSPQGRETQYF; v_call: TRBV5-8; j_call: TRBJ2-5; d_call: .; clone_size: .
cdr3_nt: TGCGCCAGCAGCTTGGGGACTAGCGGAACAGATACGCAGTATTTT; cdr3_aa: CASSLGTSGTDTQYF; v_call: TRBV5-1; j_call: TRBJ2-3; d_call: TRBD2; clone_size: .
cdr3_nt: TGCAGCGTTGAGGACCGACTAGCAAGCTCCTACAATGAGCAGTTCTTC; cdr3_aa: CSVEDRLASSYNEQFF; v_call: TRBV29-1; j_call: TRBJ2-1; d_call: TRBD2; clone_size: .
cdr3_nt: TGCGCCAGCAGCTTGTCCCAGCCAGGGTTCGTGGGTGAAAAACTGTTTTTT; cdr3_aa: CASSLSQPGFVGEKLFF; v_call: TRBV5-1; j_call: TRBJ1-4; d_call: .; clone_size: .
cdr3_nt: TGTGCCAGCAGTCCCACCGGGACAGTCTTCTACGAGCAGTACTTC; cdr3_aa: CASSPTGTVFYEQYF; v_call: TRBV5-8; j_call: TRBJ2-7; d_call: TRBD1; clone_size: few
cdr3_nt: TGTGCCAGCAGCTCTCCCCGGGTTCGCACTGAAGCTTTCTTT; cdr3_aa: CASSSPRVRTEAFF; v_call: TRBV7-2; j_call: TRBJ1-1; d_call: .; clone_size: .
cdr3_nt: TGTGCCAGCAGTTCCTCCCTCGGACTAGCGGCGTCCTACGAGCAGTACTTC; cdr3_aa: CASSSSLGLAASYEQYF; v_call: TRBV27; j_call: TRBJ2-7; d_call: TRBD2; clone_size: .
cdr3_nt: TGTGCCAGCAGTTCTCTGTCTGGGGCCAACGTCCTGACTTTC; cdr3_aa: CASSSLSGANVLTF; v_call: TRBV6-5; j_call: TRBJ2-6; d_call: .; clone_size: once
cdr3_nt: TGTGCCAGCAGTCCTACTGGAGGGCCGAGCACAGATACGCAGTATTTT; cdr3_aa: CASSPTGGPSTDTQYF; v_call: TRBV9; j_call: TRBJ2-3; d_call: .; clone_size: .
cdr3_nt: TGTGCCAGCAGCGTAGTAGGGGGACAGTACAATGAGCAGTTCTTC; cdr3_aa: CASSVVGGQYNEQFF; v_call: TRBV9; j_call: TRBJ2-1; d_call: TRBD1; clone_size: .
cdr3_nt: TGTGCCAGTAAGGCTAGCGGGAGTGCGGACTCCTACGAGCAGTACTTC; cdr3_aa: CASKASGSADSYEQYF; v_call: TRBV19; j_call: TRBJ2-7; d_call: TRBD2; clone_size: few
cdr3_nt: TGTGCCAGCAGTTTATTTGGGCTGGCTACGCCCTACGAGCAGTACTTC; cdr3_aa: CASSLFGLATPYEQYF; v_call: TRBV28; j_call: TRBJ2-7; d_call: .; clone_size: .
cdr3_nt: TGCGCCAGCAGGGAGACTAGCGGGAGAGGGGAGCAGTACTTC; cdr3_aa: CASRETSGRGEQYF; v_call: TRBV10-2; j_call: TRBJ2-7; d_call: TRBD2; clone_size: .
cdr3_nt: TGTGCCAGCAGCTTGACAGGGCACGGCTACACCTTC; cdr3_aa: CASSLTGHGYTF; v_call: TRBV7-2; j_call: TRBJ1-2; d_call: TRBD1; clone_size: .
cdr3_nt: TGTGCCAGCAGTGGGTGGGCCAGCTCCTACAATGAGCAGTTCTTC; cdr3_aa: CASSGWASSYNEQFF; v_call: TRBV6-6; j_call: TRBJ2-1; d_call: .; clone_size: .
cdr3_nt: TGTGCCAGCAGTCCCTCCGGGACACAAGGGGAGCTGTTTTTT; cdr3_aa: CASSPSGTQGELFF; v_call: TRBV6-5; j_call: TRBJ2-2; d_call: .; clone_size: once
cdr3_nt: TGTGCCTGCCTCCGCCCGGGGTACAATGAGCAGTTCTTC; cdr3_aa: CACLRPGYNEQFF; v_call: TRBV30; j_call: TRBJ2-1; d_call: .; clone_size: .
cdr3_nt: TGCGCCAGCAGCGCGGACAATCAGGGATACGAGCAGTACTTC; cdr3_aa: CASSADNQGYEQYF; v_call: TRBV5-1; j_call: TRBJ2-7; d_call: .; clone_size: once
cdr3_nt: TGTGCCAGCAGCCCTAGCGGGACTAGCCGCTACAATGAGCAGTTCTTC; cdr3_aa: CASSPSGTSRYNEQFF; v_call: TRBV7-9; j_call: TRBJ2-1; d_call: TRBD2; clone_size: .